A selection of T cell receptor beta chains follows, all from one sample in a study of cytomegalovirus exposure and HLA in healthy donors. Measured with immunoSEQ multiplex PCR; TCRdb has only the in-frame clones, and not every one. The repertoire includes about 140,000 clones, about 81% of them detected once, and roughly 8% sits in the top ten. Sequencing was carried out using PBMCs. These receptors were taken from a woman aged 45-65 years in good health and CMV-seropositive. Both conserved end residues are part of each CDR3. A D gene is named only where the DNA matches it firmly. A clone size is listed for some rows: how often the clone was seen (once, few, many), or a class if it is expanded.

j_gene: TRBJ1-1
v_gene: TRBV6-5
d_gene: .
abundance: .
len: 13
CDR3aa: CASRPQGRTEAFF
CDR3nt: TGTGCCAGCAGGCCACAGGGAAGGACTGAAGCTTTCTTT

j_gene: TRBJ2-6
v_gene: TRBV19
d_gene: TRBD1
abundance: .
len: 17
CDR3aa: CASTGTGLVSGANVLTF
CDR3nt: TGTGCCAGTACCGGGACAGGATTGGTCTCTGGGGCCAACGTCCTGACTTTC

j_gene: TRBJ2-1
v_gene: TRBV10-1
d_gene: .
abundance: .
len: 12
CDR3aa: CASRGAGDEQFF
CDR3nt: TGCGCCAGCAGGGGAGCTGGGGATGAGCAGTTCTTC

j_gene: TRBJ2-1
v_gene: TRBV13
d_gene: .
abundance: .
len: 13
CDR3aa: CASSLANYNEQFF
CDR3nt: TGTGCCAGCAGCTTAGCTAACTACAATGAGCAGTTCTTC

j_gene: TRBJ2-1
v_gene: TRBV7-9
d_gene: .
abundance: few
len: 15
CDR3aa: CASSPGGHSYNEQFF
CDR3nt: TGTGCCAGCAGCCCGGGCGGACACTCATACAATGAGCAGTTCTTC

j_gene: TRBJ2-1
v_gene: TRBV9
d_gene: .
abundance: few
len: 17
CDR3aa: CASSPPGGAGVYNEQFF
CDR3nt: TGTGCCAGCAGCCCACCAGGGGGCGCGGGAGTCTACAATGAGCAGTTCTTC

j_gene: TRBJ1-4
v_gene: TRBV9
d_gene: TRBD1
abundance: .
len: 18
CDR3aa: CASSRRAHEGDRREKLFF
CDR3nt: TGTGCCAGCAGCCGCCGGGCCCACGAGGGGGACAGACGGGAAAAACTGTTTTTT

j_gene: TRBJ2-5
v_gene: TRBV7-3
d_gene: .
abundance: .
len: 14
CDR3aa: CASSSPGQGETQYF
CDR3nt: TGTGCCAGCAGCTCTCCGGGACAAGGGGAGACCCAGTACTTC

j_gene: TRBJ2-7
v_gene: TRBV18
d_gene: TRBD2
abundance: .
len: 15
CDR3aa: CASSSTSGSWYEQYF
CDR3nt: TGTGCCAGCTCGTCCACTAGCGGGAGTTGGTACGAGCAGTACTTC

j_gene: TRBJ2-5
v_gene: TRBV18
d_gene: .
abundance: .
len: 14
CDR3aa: CASSSTSYQETQYF
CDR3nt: TGTGCCAGCTCATCAACTAGCTATCAAGAGACCCAGTACTTC

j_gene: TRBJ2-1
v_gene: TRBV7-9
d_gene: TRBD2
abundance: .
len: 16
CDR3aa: CASSLASSGNYNEQFF
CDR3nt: TGTGCCAGCAGCTTAGCTTCTAGCGGGAATTACAATGAGCAGTTCTTC

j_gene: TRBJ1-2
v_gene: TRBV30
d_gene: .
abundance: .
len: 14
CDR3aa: CAWSHGVRFYGYTF
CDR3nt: TGTGCCTGGAGTCACGGGGTTAGATTCTATGGCTACACCTTC

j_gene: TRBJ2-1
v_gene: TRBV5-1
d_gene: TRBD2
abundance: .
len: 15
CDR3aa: CASSPLAGEWDEQFF
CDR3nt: TGCGCCAGCAGCCCACTAGCGGGAGAGTGGGATGAGCAGTTCTTC

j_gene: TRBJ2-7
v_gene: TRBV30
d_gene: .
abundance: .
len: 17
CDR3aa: CAWTRTGWGLASYEQYF
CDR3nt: TGTGCCTGGACCCGGACAGGGTGGGGACTAGCCTCCTACGAGCAGTACTTC

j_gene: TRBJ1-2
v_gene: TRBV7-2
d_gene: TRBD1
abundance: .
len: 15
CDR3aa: CASSSRDRGRTGYTF
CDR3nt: TGTGCCAGCAGCAGCAGGGACAGGGGGCGCACAGGGTACACCTTC

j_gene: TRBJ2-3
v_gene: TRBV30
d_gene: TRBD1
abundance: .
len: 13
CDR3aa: CAWRQGAGDTQYF
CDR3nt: TGTGCCTGGCGGCAGGGGGCCGGTGATACGCAGTATTTT

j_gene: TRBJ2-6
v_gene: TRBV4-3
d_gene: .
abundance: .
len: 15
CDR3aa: CASSQDWTYANVLTF
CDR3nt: TGCGCCAGCAGCCAAGATTGGACTTACGCCAACGTCCTGACTTTC

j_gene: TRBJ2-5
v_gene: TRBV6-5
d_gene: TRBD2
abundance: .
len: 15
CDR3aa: CASRASGRGGETQYF
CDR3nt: TGTGCCAGCAGGGCCAGCGGGAGAGGGGGGGAGACCCAGTACTTC

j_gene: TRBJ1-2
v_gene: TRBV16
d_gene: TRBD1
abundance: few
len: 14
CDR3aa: CASSQSDRAGGYTF
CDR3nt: TGTGCCAGCAGCCAGTCGGACAGGGCGGGAGGCTACACCTTC

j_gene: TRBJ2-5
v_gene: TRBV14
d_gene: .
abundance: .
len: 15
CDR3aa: CASSPPHGGGETQYF
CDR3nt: TGTGCCAGCAGCCCACCCCACGGCGGAGGGGAGACCCAGTACTTC

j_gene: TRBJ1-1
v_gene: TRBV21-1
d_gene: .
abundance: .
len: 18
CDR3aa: CASSNYRMVRSPFSEAFF
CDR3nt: TGTGCCAGCAGCAACTACAGGATGGTCCGCTCGCCTTTTAGTGAAGCTTTCTTT

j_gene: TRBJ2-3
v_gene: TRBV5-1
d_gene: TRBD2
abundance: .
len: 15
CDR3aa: CASRNSGVGTDTQYF
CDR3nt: TGCGCCAGCAGAAATAGCGGGGTCGGGACAGATACGCAGTATTTT

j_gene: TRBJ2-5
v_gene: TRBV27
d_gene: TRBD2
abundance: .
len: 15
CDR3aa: CASSFFSGRGETQYF
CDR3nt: TGTGCCAGCAGTTTCTTTAGCGGGAGGGGAGAGACCCAGTACTTC

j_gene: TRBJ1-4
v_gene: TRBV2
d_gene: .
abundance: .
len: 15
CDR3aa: CASSEAGRANEKLFF
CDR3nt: TGTGCCAGCAGTGAAGCTGGTCGGGCTAATGAAAAACTGTTTTTT

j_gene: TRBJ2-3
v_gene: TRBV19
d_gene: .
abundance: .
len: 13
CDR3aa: CASSIRGTDTQYF
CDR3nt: TGTGCCAGTAGTATTAGAGGCACAGATACGCAGTATTTT

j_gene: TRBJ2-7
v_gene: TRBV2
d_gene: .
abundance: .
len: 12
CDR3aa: CASRQGNYEQYF
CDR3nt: TGTGCCAGCAGGCAGGGGAACTACGAGCAGTACTTC

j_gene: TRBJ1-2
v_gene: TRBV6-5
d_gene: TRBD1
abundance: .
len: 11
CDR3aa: CASSNTGGYTF
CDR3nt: TGTGCCAGCAGTAACACAGGGGGATACACCTTC

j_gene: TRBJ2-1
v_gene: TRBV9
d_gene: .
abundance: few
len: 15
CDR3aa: CASSVAGESYNEQFF
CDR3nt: TGTGCCAGCAGCGTAGCGGGGGAATCCTACAATGAGCAGTTCTTC

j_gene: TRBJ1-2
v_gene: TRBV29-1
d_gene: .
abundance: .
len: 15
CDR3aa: CSLTGAGDLMDGYTF
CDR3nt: TGCAGCCTTACCGGGGCAGGGGACCTAATGGATGGCTACACCTTC

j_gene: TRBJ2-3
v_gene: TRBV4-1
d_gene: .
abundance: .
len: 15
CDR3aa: CASMPLLREPGTQYF
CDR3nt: TGCGCCAGCATGCCACTACTAAGGGAGCCGGGGACGCAGTATTTT

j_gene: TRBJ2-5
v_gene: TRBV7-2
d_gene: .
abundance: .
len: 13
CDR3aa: CASSFPPKETQYF
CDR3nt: TGTGCCAGCAGCTTCCCCCCCAAAGAGACCCAGTACTTC

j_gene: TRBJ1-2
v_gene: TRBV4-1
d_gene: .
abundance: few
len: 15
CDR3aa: CASSQDQGNLYGYTF
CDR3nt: TGCGCCAGCAGCCAAGACCAGGGGAATCTCTATGGCTACACCTTC

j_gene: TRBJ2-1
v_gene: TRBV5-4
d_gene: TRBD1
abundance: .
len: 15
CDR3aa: CASSLAQGNYNEQFF
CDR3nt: TGTGCCAGCAGCTTGGCACAGGGGAACTACAATGAGCAGTTCTTC

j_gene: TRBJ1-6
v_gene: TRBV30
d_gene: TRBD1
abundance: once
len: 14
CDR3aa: CAWSVDRGGSPLHF
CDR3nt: TGTGCCTGGAGTGTGGACAGGGGAGGCTCACCCCTCCACTTT

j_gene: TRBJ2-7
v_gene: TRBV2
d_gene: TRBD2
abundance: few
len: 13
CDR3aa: CATSEAGEGEQYF
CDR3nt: TGTGCCACTTCAGAAGCGGGAGAGGGCGAGCAGTACTTC

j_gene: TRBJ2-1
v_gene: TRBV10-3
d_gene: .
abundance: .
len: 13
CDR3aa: CANGGTRINEQFF
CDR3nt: TGTGCCAATGGGGGGACCAGAATCAATGAGCAGTTCTTC

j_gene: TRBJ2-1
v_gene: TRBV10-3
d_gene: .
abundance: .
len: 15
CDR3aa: CAISEPSPGYNEQFF
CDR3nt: TGTGCCATCAGTGAGCCTTCGCCAGGGTACAATGAGCAGTTCTTC

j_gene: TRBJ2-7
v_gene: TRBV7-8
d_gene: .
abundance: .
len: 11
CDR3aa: CASRRTYEQYF
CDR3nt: TGTGCCAGCAGGAGAACCTACGAGCAGTACTTC

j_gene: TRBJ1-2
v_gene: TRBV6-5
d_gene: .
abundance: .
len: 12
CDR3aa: CASRAANYGYTF
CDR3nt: TGTGCCAGCAGGGCAGCTAACTATGGCTACACCTTC

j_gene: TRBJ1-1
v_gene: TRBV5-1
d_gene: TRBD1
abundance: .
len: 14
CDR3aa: CASTYRQGSTEAFF
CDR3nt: TGCGCCAGCACCTATCGACAGGGAAGCACTGAAGCTTTCTTT

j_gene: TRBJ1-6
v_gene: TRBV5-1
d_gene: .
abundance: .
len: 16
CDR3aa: CASSLAPTGGNSPLHF
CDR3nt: TGCGCCAGCAGCTTGGCCCCGACCGGGGGGAATTCACCCCTCCACTTT

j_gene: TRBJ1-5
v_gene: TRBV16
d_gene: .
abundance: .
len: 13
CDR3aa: CASSNQGVQPQHF
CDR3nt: TGTGCCAGCAGCAATCAAGGGGTTCAGCCCCAGCATTTT

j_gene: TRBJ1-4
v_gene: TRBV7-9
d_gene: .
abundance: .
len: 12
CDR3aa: CASSLSTGGLFF
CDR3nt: TGTGCCAGCAGCTTATCGACAGGAGGATTGTTTTTT

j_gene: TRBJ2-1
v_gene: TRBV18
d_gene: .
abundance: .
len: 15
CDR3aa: CASSPSRGVGNEQFF
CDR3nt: TGTGCCAGCTCCCCCTCGCGGGGAGTCGGAAATGAGCAGTTCTTC

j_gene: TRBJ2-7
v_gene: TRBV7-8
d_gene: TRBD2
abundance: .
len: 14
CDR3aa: CASSPRTRWYEQYF
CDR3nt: TGTGCCAGCAGCCCGCGGACTAGATGGTACGAGCAGTACTTC

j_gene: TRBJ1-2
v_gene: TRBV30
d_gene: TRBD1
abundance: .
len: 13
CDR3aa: CAWSGQVRNGYTF
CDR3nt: TGTGCCTGGAGCGGACAGGTCCGGAATGGCTACACCTTC

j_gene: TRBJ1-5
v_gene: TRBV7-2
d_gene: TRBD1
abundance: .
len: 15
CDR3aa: CASSKVGTEGTPQHF
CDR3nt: TGTGCCAGCAGCAAAGTCGGGACAGAGGGAACGCCCCAGCATTTT

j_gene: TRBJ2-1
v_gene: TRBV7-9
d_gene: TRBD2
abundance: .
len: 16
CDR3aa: CASSARLAGVLNEQFF
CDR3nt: TGTGCCAGCAGCGCCAGACTAGCGGGGGTCCTCAATGAGCAGTTCTTC

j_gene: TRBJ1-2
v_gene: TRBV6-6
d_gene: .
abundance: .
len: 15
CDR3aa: CASSPTPGGLYGYTF
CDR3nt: TGTGCCAGCAGTCCCACGCCAGGAGGCCTCTATGGCTACACCTTC

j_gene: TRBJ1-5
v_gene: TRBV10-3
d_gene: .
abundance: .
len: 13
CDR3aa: CAISVSANQPQHF
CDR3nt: TGTGCCATCAGTGTAAGTGCGAATCAGCCCCAGCATTTT

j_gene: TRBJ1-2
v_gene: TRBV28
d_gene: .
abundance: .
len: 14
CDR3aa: CASSGTREGYGYTF
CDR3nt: TGTGCCAGCAGTGGGACACGTGAAGGCTATGGCTACACCTTC

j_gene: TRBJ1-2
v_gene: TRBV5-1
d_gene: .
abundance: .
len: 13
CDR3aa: CASSARGVYGYTF
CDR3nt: TGCGCCAGCAGCGCCAGGGGAGTCTATGGCTACACCTTC

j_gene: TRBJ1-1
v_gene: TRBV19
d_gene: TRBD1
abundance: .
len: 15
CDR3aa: CASSSHPQGYTEAFF
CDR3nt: TGTGCCAGTAGTTCGCACCCACAGGGGTACACTGAAGCTTTCTTT

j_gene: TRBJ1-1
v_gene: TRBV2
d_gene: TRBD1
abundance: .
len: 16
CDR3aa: CASGGEQGSVMYEAFF
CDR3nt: TGTGCCAGCGGTGGAGAACAGGGGTCGGTTATGTATGAAGCTTTCTTT

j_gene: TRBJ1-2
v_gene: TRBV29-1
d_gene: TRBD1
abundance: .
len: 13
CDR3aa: CSVTTGFDYGYTF
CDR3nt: TGCAGCGTCACGACAGGGTTTGACTATGGCTACACCTTC

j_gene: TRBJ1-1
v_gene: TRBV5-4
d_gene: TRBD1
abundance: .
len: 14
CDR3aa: CASSLAGGLTEAFF
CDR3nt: TGTGCCAGCAGCTTGGCAGGGGGTCTTACTGAAGCTTTCTTT

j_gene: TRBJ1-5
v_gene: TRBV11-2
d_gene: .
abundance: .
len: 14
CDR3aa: CASSLDAGNQPQHF
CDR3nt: TGTGCCAGCAGCTTAGACGCGGGCAATCAGCCCCAGCATTTT